Shown below are 22 T cell receptor beta chains from a single sample sequenced in a study of immune reconstitution after stem cell transplant in scleroderma. TCRdb ran MiXCR on the RT-PCR reads and lists one entry per CDR3 protein. The sample lists 5,000 to 6,500 distinct CDR3 sequences, roughly 8% seen once, with about a tenth in the top ten. This sample was taken before or after autologous hematopoietic stem cell transplantation (not recorded which). The origin of the receptors is a male donor with systemic sclerosis.

This clonotype was seen more than once but under ten times. The chain carries TRBV20-1 and TRBJ2-3, with TRBD2 matching 10 bases. Trimming cost V 2 bases and J 8 bases; bases outside gene matches: 10. This CDR3 spans 15 amino acids. From germline, CDR1 is DFQATT and CDR2 SNEGSKA (reference sequence). CDR3: CSARSGTSEGGTQYF. CDR3 nucleotides: TGCAGTGCTAGATCCGGGACTAGCGAGGGGGGTACGCAGTATTTT.

A word on this clonotype: One base away lies a much larger clone, so this may be a sequencing read error. The rearrangement links TRBV18 to TRBJ2-5, with D tentatively TRBD1 (6 bases). Germline CDR1 is KGHSH and CDR2 is LQKENI. This CDR3 spans 14 amino acids. Here the CDR3 DNA reads TGTGCCAACTCACGAAGGGGGACGGAAGAGACCCAGTACTTC. It encodes CANSRRGTEETQYF. The entire variable domain, with the rest obtained from reference TRBV18 and TRBJ2-5, is as follows: NAGVMQNPRHLVRRRGQEARLRCSPMKGHSHVYWYRQLPEEGLKFMVYLQKENIIDESGMPKERFSAEFPKEGPSILRIQQVVRGDSAAYFCANSRRGTEETQYFGPGTRLLVL.

This chain joins TRBV7-6 and TRBJ2-1, with TRBD1 matching over 10 bases. Losses at the gene ends were 5 bases for V and 1 base for J; bases not matched to a gene: 5. The length of the CDR3 is 16 residues. Germline V lookup: CDR1 SGHVS, CDR2 FNYEAQ. CDR3 residues: CASSLGQGGSYNEQFF. CDR3 nucleotide sequence: TGTGCCAGCAGCCTCGGACAGGGGGGGTCCTACAATGAGCAGTTCTTC.

This clonotype was observed a handful of times. V usage is TRBV18 and J usage is TRBJ1-5, with 8 nucleotides matching TRBD1. Germline CDR1 reads KGHSH; CDR2 reads LQKENI. CDR3 length equals 15 residues. The trim removed 8 bases at V and 2 bases at J, leaving 8 bases unmatched. This chain's CDR3 is CASAQTGGGNQPQHF. The CDR3 DNA reads as TGTGCCAGCGCCCAAACAGGGGGAGGCAATCAGCCCCAGCATTTT.

This clonotype is medium-sized (0.01 to 0.1%) by share. The gene calls are TRBV20-1 and TRBJ2-1, with a possible D match to TRBD1 (8 bases). Germline V lookup: CDR1 DFQATT, CDR2 SNEGSKA (reference sequence). The CDR3 has 14 amino acids. V lost 8 bases to trimming and J lost 0 bases, with 14 bases between them. CDR3 in DNA: TGCAGTTCGGGAGGACAGGGCTCCTACAATGAGCAGTTCTTC. It codes for CSSGGQGSYNEQFF.

This clonotype is medium-sized in the sample. The chain combines TRBV6-5 with TRBJ1-1; 9 nucleotides agree with TRBD1. CDR1 and CDR2 from the germline V gene are MNHEY and SVGAGI. This CDR3 is 17 amino acids long. Trimming at V came to 5 bases and at J to 4 bases, leaving 14 bases not matched to a gene. The DNA for the CDR3 is TGTGCCAGCAGTGACTATACAAACAGGGGGCCGGGCACTGAAGCTTTCTTT. It is translated as CASSDYTNRGPGTEAFF.

This clonotype occurred a few times. This chain connects TRBV7-6 to TRBJ2-2, with 13 bases aligning to TRBD2. CDR3 length: 16 amino acids. The J segment lost 5 bases and the V segment lost 6 bases, leaving 6 bases of the junction unmatched. The germline CDR1 and CDR2 sequences are SGHVS and FNYEAQ. The CDR3 DNA reads TGTGCCAGCAGTCCTACTAGCGGGGGGGCTACCGGGGAGCTGTTTTTT. It translates to CASSPTSGGATGELFF. The full variable domain, in which reference TRBV7-6 and TRBJ2-2 provide the parts outside the CDR3, is GAGVSQSPRYKVTKRGQDVALRCDPISGHVSLYWYRQALGQGPEFLTYFNYEAQQDKSGLPNDRFSAERPEGSISTLTIQRTEQRDSAMYRCASSPTSGGATGELFFGEGSRLTVL.

Here the CDR3 reads CASRYGLAGNEQFF. The CDR3 DNA sequence: TGTGCCAGCAGGTACGGACTAGCGGGGAATGAGCAGTTCTTC. This rearrangement joins TRBV14 to TRBJ2-1, with 12 positions matching TRBD2. J was trimmed by 7 bases and V by 6 bases; bases with no gene match: 4. Germline lookup yields CDR1 SGHDN and CDR2 FVKESK. The CDR3 is 14 residues long.

The V call is TRBV30, the J call TRBJ1-5; 11 bases are shared with TRBD1. Germline-derived CDR1 and CDR2 are GTSNPN and SVGIG (reference sequence). CDR3 length equals 15 residues. Unmatched junction bases numbered 7, after V lost 3 bases and J lost 6 bases. The CDR3: CAWSTGTGGLQPQHF. In DNA form, the CDR3 reads TGTGCCTGGAGCACCGGGACAGGGGGTCTTCAGCCCCAGCATTTT.

The chain combines TRBV9 with TRBJ2-2; TRBD2 might be the D (6 bases). The V and J ends lost 4 bases and 6 bases respectively, with 16 bases between them. Germline V gene lookup returns CDR1 SGDLS and CDR2 YYNGEE. The CDR3 runs to 15 residues. The CDR3 here is CASSPPGTFPGELFF. The CDR3 nucleotides are TGTGCCAGCAGCCCGCCCGGGACTTTTCCCGGGGAGCTGTTTTTT.

This clonotype is labeled medium-sized. J is TRBJ2-3 and V is TRBV24-1; the D gene is possibly TRBD2 (5 bases). This CDR3 comprises 14 residues. The germline CDR1 and CDR2 sequences are KGHDR and SFDVKD. Trimming removed 8 bases at V and 0 bases at J, with 11 bases between. CDR3 region: CATKGWRSTDTQYF. As DNA, the CDR3 is TGTGCCACCAAGGGATGGAGGAGCACAGATACGCAGTATTTT.

This clonotype occurred a few times. The V and J genes are TRBV6-6 and TRBJ2-5; D is possibly TRBD1 or TRBD2 (6 bases each). CDR1 and CDR2 from the germline V gene are MNHNY and SVGAGI (reference sequence). The CDR3 totals 14 residues. Deletions cut 6 bases from V and 4 bases from J, with 15 bases between. The CDR3 is CASSPRGLTETQYF. The CDR3 DNA sequence: TGTGCCAGCAGCCCCAGGGGACTCACAGAGACCCAGTACTTC.

This clonotype showed up just a few times. The chain recombines TRBV5-5 with TRBJ1-1; no clear D gene. Germline V lookup: CDR1 SGHKS, CDR2 YYEKEE (reference sequence). This CDR3 is built from 16 residues. Trimming shortened V by 0 bases and J by 0 bases, and 12 bases separated the two germline ends. The CDR3 nucleotides read TGTGCCAGCAGCTTGGTTCGTGGGTCCATGAACACTGAAGCTTTCTTT. It is translated as CASSLVRGSMNTEAFF.

This clonotype is medium-sized (0.01 to 0.1%) by share. The chain uses TRBV5-1 and TRBJ2-1; 7 bases map to TRBD1. CDR3 length: 14 amino acids. Trimming removed 3 bases from V and 6 bases from J; junction bases left unmatched: 6. Germline values: CDR1 SGHRS, CDR2 YFSETQ. CDR3 coding DNA: TGCGCCAGCAGCTCGGGACAGCAAACCAATGAGCAGTTCTTC. Translation: CASSSGQQTNEQFF.

The genes are TRBV5-5 and TRBJ1-1; no firm D call. In germline, CDR1 is SGHKS, CDR2 YYEKEE (reference sequence). V lost 4 bases to trimming and J lost 6 bases, with 10 bases between them. This CDR3 comprises 12 residues. The CDR3 here is CASSHPDAEAFF. In DNA form, the CDR3 reads TGTGCCAGCAGCCACCCTGACGCTGAAGCTTTCTTT.

V gene TRBV6-5 combines with J gene TRBJ2-3, with D possibly being TRBD1 (8 bases). The CDR3 covers 17 residues. The germline V gene encodes CDR1 MNHEY and CDR2 SVGAGI. Trimming pared 2 bases from V and 0 bases from J, leaving 15 bases between. Here the CDR3 DNA reads TGTGCCAGCAGTTACAGCGGGACAGGAGCTAGCACAGATACGCAGTATTTT. This encodes CASSYSGTGASTDTQYF.

This clonotype is medium-sized (0.01 to 0.1%) by share. The chain recombines TRBV5-1 with TRBJ1-5; unclear D gene. The V gene's germline CDR1 is SGHRS and CDR2 YFSETQ. The CDR3 is 15 amino acids. V lost 0 bases and J lost 2, with 9 bases in between. The CDR3 here is CASSLDGYRNQPQHF. In nucleotides, the CDR3 is TGCGCCAGCAGCTTGGATGGGTACCGCAATCAGCCCCAGCATTTT.

This clonotype was counted a few times. The chain joins TRBV20-1 to TRBJ1-2; D is uncertain. Germline lookup yields CDR1 DFQATT and CDR2 SNEGSKA (reference sequence). CDR3 length: 15 amino acids. V was clipped by 0 bases and J by 8 bases, with 19 bases between them. The CDR3 region has the DNA TGCAGTGCTAGAGAGTTGGGCGCGGGCTATAACGGCTACACCTTC. This sequence encodes CSARELGAGYNGYTF.

In its sample, this clonotype ranks as medium-sized. V is TRBV5-5 and J is TRBJ1-1; no reliable D call. The CDR3 is 14 residues long. Trimming removed 0 bases from V and 1 base from J, with 7 bases in between. Germline values: CDR1 SGHKS, CDR2 YYEKEE (reference sequence). CDR3 amino acids: CASSLEAGNTEAFF. The CDR3 nucleotides read TGTGCCAGCAGCTTGGAGGCGGGGAACACTGAAGCTTTCTTT.

The CDR3 region is CASSLRGESYNEQFF. The CDR3 DNA follows: TGTGCCAGCAGCTTGAGGGGGGAATCCTACAATGAGCAGTTCTTC. This chain links TRBV5-5 with TRBJ2-1; D is possibly TRBD1 or TRBD2 (6 bases each). CDR3 size: 15 residues. Germline V lookup: CDR1 SGHKS, CDR2 YYEKEE (reference sequence). V was shortened by 1 base and J by 1 base, with 9 bases between the two germline ends.

By share, this clonotype counts as medium-sized (0.01 to 0.1%). V is TRBV20-1 and J is TRBJ2-3; a possible D gene is TRBD2 (5 bases). CDR1 is DFQATT and CDR2 is SNEGSKA in the germline V gene (reference sequence). The CDR3 sequence is 14 residues long. V lost 0 bases, J lost 6 bases, and 13 bases lay in between. In DNA form, the CDR3 reads TGCAGTGCTAGAGATCTAGCCAACCCGGATACGCAGTATTTT. Encoded protein: CSARDLANPDTQYF.

This rearrangement joins TRBV7-2 to TRBJ2-7, with 9 bases that match TRBD2. The CDR3 loop spans 17 amino acids. Trimming cost V 2 bases and J 2 bases; bases outside gene matches: 10. Per germline, CDR1 SGHTA and CDR2 FQGNSA. DNA for the CDR3: TGTGCCAGCAGCTTATCCCTTGGACTAGCGACTCCCTACGAGCAGTACTTC. Protein: CASSLSLGLATPYEQYF.